The 2 T cell receptor beta chains below come from one sample, sequenced in a study of T cells in Graves' hyperthyroidism and ophthalmopathy. What was amplified from RNA transcripts were TCR beta CDR3 regions. Using the HTBI primer set, a first-round RT-PCR was run on the TCR CDR3. TCRdb called the multiplex PCR reads again in MiXCR, with one record for every CDR3 protein. The sample holds fewer than 300,000 distinct CDR3 sequences, 25% seen once. Sequencing used blood. The receptors derive from a man between 35 and 55 years old with Graves' hyperthyroidism that later progressed to Graves' ophthalmopathy.

This clonotype was seen only once. The J gene is TRBJ1-5, the V gene TRBV28; D is uncertain. The V and J ends lost 4 bases and 8 bases respectively, with 18 bases between them. Per the germline V gene, CDR1 is MDHEN and CDR2 is SYDVKM. This CDR3 is 15 amino acids long. The CDR3, as DNA: TGTGCCAGCAGTTCTCGGAGCCAACCATCGAAGCCCCAGCATTTT. This codes for CASSSRSQPSKPQHF.

This clonotype was picked up many times. The rearrangement uses TRBV19 and TRBJ1-3, with D tentatively TRBD1 (6 bases). CDR1 and CDR2 (germline): LNHDA, SQIVND (reference sequence). The CDR3 totals 19 residues. The V end was cut by 0 bases, the J end by 0 bases, with 18 bases between. The CDR3 protein is CASSIDRGAVLSSGNTIYF. In nucleotides, the CDR3 is TGTGCCAGTAGTATAGATCGGGGGGCAGTTTTGAGCTCTGGAAACACCATATATTTT.